This T cell receptor beta chain was sequenced in a study of regulatory T cells in long-lasting Graves disease. This clonotype was seen at least ten times. Its specificity is unknown. HTBI primers from iRepertoire and Arm-PCR of CDR3 regions yielded the TCR beta libraries. TCRdb reprocessed the multiplex PCR reads via MiXCR and lists one record per CDR3 protein. Of under 300,000 distinct CDR3 sequences listed, 20% were seen once; the top ten hold approximately 15%. Time point given: newly diagnosed GD, antithyroid drugs for less than 3 months. Isolated PBMC RNA provided the starting material for the TCR library. Trimming removed 0 bases at V and 6 bases at J, with 13 bases between. The CDR3 extends over 14 amino acids. The germline CDR1 and CDR2 sequences are SGHRS and YFSETQ. Study conclusions and caveats: New patients shared fewer than 1,000 public clonotypes, and persistent patients shared more, with around 2,600. There were preferences for TRBV28, TRBJ1-2 and TRBJ2-5 in persistent disease.

The material was peripheral blood mononuclear cells (PBMCs), obtained at new diagnosis, from a patient treated with antithyroid drugs. The chain employs TRBV5-1 and TRBJ2-7; D is possibly TRBD2 (6 bases). This TCR derives from a female donor with Graves disease. For the CDR3, the DNA is TGCGCCAGCAGCTTGGAGGGACCGGGGGTCGAGCAGTACTTC. Translation gives CASSLEGPGVEQYF.